Following are 20 T cell receptor beta chains from one sample sequenced in a study of cytomegalovirus exposure and HLA in healthy donors. Both 60 Vbeta primers and 13 Jbeta primers went into the PCR. Data came from immunoSEQ multiplex PCR; TCRdb stores just in-frame clones and leaves some out. The sample carries 200,000 or so clones, roughly 80% recorded once. Material for sequencing was PBMCs. These receptors all stem from a boy aged 5-17 years in good health and CMV-seronegative.

J is TRBJ2-5 and V is TRBV4-1, with TRBD1 identical over 11 bases. Germline trimming cut 1 base from V and 0 bases from J; bases unmatched to any gene: 7. The CDR3 spans 18 residues. Looked up from germline, CDR1 is MGHRA and CDR2 is YSYEKL. The CDR3 nucleotides read TGCGCCAGCAGCCAAGTGACTCGGGACAGGGGGTACCAAGAGACCCAGTACTTC. Translation gives CASSQVTRDRGYQETQYF.

The gene calls are TRBV6-6 and TRBJ1-2; D call uncertain. Germline V CDR1 and CDR2: MNHNY, SVGAGI (reference sequence). V was pared by 4 bases and J by 6 bases, with 15 bases between. The CDR3 runs 14 residues. This CDR3 reads CASSSTLNPHGYTF. In DNA, the CDR3 is TGTGCCAGCAGTTCCACTCTAAATCCTCATGGCTACACCTTC.

This chain links TRBV5-1 with TRBJ2-7, with TRBD1 identical over 7 bases. The CDR3 runs 16 residues. J was trimmed by 2 bases and V by 1 base; bases with no gene match: 9. CDR1 and CDR2 from the germline V gene are SGHRS and YFSETQ. CDR3 nucleotides: TGCGCCAGCAGCTTGCGGACAGGCCAAGTACCCTACGAGCAGTACTTC. Translated, it gives CASSLRTGQVPYEQYF.

The chain carries TRBV6-1 and TRBJ2-3; 7 bases are shared with TRBD2. Germline lookup yields CDR1 MNHNS and CDR2 SASEGT. With V trimmed by 7 bases and J by 5 bases, 12 bases remained unmatched. The CDR3 is 15 amino acids. The CDR3, as DNA: TGTGCCAGCATGGCAGCGGGATCTCTTTTAGATACGCAGTATTTT. It translates to CASMAAGSLLDTQYF.

This clone was recorded once. J is TRBJ2-5 and V is TRBV6-5; TRBD2 might be the D (5 bases). V gave up 6 bases and J gave up 4 bases, with 15 bases separating them. The CDR3 runs to 14 residues. CDR1 is MNHEY, CDR2 SVGAGI, per germline. CDR3 sequence: CASSSQLVPETQYF. The CDR3 bases are TGTGCCAGCAGCTCACAACTAGTCCCAGAGACCCAGTACTTC.

The CDR3 sequence: CASSLGGGLAGGYEQYF. The CDR3 DNA reads as TGTGCCAGCAGCTTGGGGGGCGGCCTAGCGGGAGGGTACGAGCAGTACTTC. The chain uses TRBV11-2 and TRBJ2-7, with TRBD2 identical over 12 bases. This CDR3 region has 17 residues. In germline, CDR1 is SGHAT, CDR2 FQNNGV. V was pared by 3 bases and J by 4 bases, with 10 bases of the junction left unmatched.

This chain joins TRBV2 and TRBJ2-1, with 10 positions matching TRBD2. Germline values: CDR1 SNHLY, CDR2 FYNNEI. The CDR3 has 16 residues. The ends lost 8 bases at V and 6 bases at J; junction bases unmatched: 13. The DNA of the CDR3 is TGTGCCAGCCTGGGGACTAGTAGCGGGAGGAGCAATGAGCAGTTCTTC. Translation: CASLGTSSGRSNEQFF.

The rearrangement uses TRBV13 and TRBJ2-3; the match to TRBD2 covers 7 bases. Germline V lookup: CDR1 PRHDT, CDR2 FYEKMQ (reference sequence). The V segment lost 3 bases and the J segment 5 bases; nucleotides outside the gene matches: 5. The CDR3 is 14 amino acids. CDR3 region: CASSLRESRDTQYF. CDR3 nucleotide sequence: TGTGCCAGCAGCTTGCGGGAGTCGAGAGATACGCAGTATTTT.

V usage is TRBV30 and J usage is TRBJ2-7; 9 bases agree with TRBD1. The germline V gene has CDR1 GTSNPN and CDR2 SVGIG (reference sequence). This CDR3 comprises 15 residues. With 0 bases clipped from V and 5 bases from J, the junction kept 8 bases outside the gene matches. In nucleotides, the CDR3 is TGTGCCTGGAGTGTCGGAGGACAGGGGAAGGACGAGCAGTACTTC. This translates into CAWSVGGQGKDEQYF.

The rearrangement uses TRBV7-8 and TRBJ2-7, with D maybe TRBD2 (6 bases). Trimming shortened V by 10 bases and J by 1 base, and 17 bases separated the two germline ends. The CDR3 is 14 residues long. Germline-derived CDR1 and CDR2 are SGHVS and FQNEAQ. CDR3 DNA: TGTGCCACCTCCGGGACTGACGCTTCCTACGAGCAGTACTTC. Translation gives CATSGTDASYEQYF.

This rearrangement joins TRBV7-2 to TRBJ1-1; D ambiguous. The CDR3 consists of 13 residues. Trimming removed 0 bases from V and 7 bases from J, with 9 bases in between. The V gene's germline CDR1 is SGHTA and CDR2 FQGNSA. As DNA, the CDR3 is TGTGCCAGCAGCTTAGCGAGGTCTCTTGAAGCTTTCTTT. This translates into CASSLARSLEAFF.

The chain uses TRBV7-3 and TRBJ2-1; TRBD1 matches 7 bases. This CDR3 is built from 14 residues. Germline lookup yields CDR1 SGHTA and CDR2 FQGTGA. Trimming removed 4 bases from V and 7 bases from J; junction bases left unmatched: 7. CDR3 protein: CASSSRDRPNEQFF. The CDR3 bases are TGTGCCAGCAGCTCCCGGGACAGACCTAATGAGCAGTTCTTC. Supplemented by reference TRBV7-3 and TRBJ2-1, the full variable domain reads GAGVSQTPSNKVTEKGKYVELRCDPISGHTALYWYRQSLGQGPEFLIYFQGTGAADDSGLPNDRFFAVRPEGSVSTLKIQRTERGDSAVYLCASSSRDRPNEQFFGPGTRLTVL.

Regarding this clone: Its ends do not fully match the called genes, so a read error is possible. The chain couples TRBV7-9 to TRBJ2-7; 7 bases agree with TRBD1. CDR3 size: 13 residues. Germline-derived CDR1 and CDR2 are SEHNR and FQNEAQ (reference sequence). CDR3 DNA: TGTTCCAGCAGGATTAACAGGGGCTACGAGCAGTACTTC. Protein sequence: CSSRINRGYEQYF.

This chain uses TRBV5-1 with TRBJ1-1, with D possibly TRBD1 on 6 matching bases. Germline CDR1 and CDR2: SGHRS and YFSETQ. CDR3 length: 15 amino acids. Trimming removed 4 bases from V and 1 base from J, with 14 bases in between. The DNA for the CDR3 is TGCGCCAGCAGCACCAGCACAGGGCCGAACACTGAAGCTTTCTTT. It codes for CASSTSTGPNTEAFF.

This chain uses TRBV6-5 with TRBJ1-6; maybe TRBD1 (6 bases). There are 15 residues in the CDR3. Germline CDR1 and CDR2: MNHEY and SVGAGI. V was shortened by 6 bases and J by 4 bases, with 13 bases between the two germline ends. The CDR3 loop reads CASSETGTYNSPLHF. CDR3 in DNA: TGTGCCAGCAGCGAGACAGGAACTTATAATTCACCCCTCCACTTT.

This clone is a singleton in its sample. The chain is built from TRBV4-3 and TRBJ1-4; 9 bases line up with TRBD1. The CDR3 extends over 15 amino acids. V lost 2 bases, J lost 8 bases, and 6 bases stayed unmatched. Looked up from germline, CDR1 is LGHNA and CDR2 is YSLEER. In DNA, the CDR3 is TGCGCCAGCAGCCAACCTGGGACAGGGAGAGAAAAACTGTTTTTT. This sequence encodes CASSQPGTGREKLFF.

This sequence joins TRBV10-3 and TRBJ1-1; 10 bases map to TRBD1. This CDR3 is 15 amino acids long. Germline lookup yields CDR1 ENHRY and CDR2 SYGVKD. V lost 4 bases, J lost 4 bases, and 6 bases stayed unmatched. The CDR3 DNA sequence: TGTGCCATCAGTGGACCGGGACAGGGGATCACTGAAGCTTTCTTT. Protein: CAISGPGQGITEAFF.

The chain employs TRBV11-2 and TRBJ2-7; perhaps TRBD1 as D (6 bases). This CDR3 spans 12 amino acids. V shed 4 bases and J shed 6 bases, with 10 bases lying between them. Germline loops: CDR1 SGHAT, CDR2 FQNNGV. The CDR3 loop reads CASSSTGLEQYF. The CDR3 DNA is TGTGCCAGCAGCTCTACAGGGCTCGAGCAGTACTTC. Full variable domain (missing parts from reference TRBV11-2 and TRBJ2-7): EAGVAQSPRYKIIEKRQSVAFWCNPISGHATLYWYQQILGQGPKLLIQFQNNGVVDDSQLPKDRFSAERLKGVDSTLKIQPAKLEDSAVYLCASSSTGLEQYFGPGTRLTVT.

The V call is TRBV28, the J call TRBJ1-2; D gene unclear. CDR3 size: 13 residues. V was shortened by 3 bases and J by 3 bases, with 8 bases between the two germline ends. Germline V gives CDR1 MDHEN, CDR2 SYDVKM. In nucleotides, the CDR3 is TGTGCCAGCAGTTTCCCCCCAGACTATGGCTACACCTTC. It codes for CASSFPPDYGYTF.

The CDR3 DNA is TGTGCCAGCAGATCGCGGTGGGGGACTCAAGAGACCCAGTACTTC. It translates to CASRSRWGTQETQYF. This chain links TRBV27 with TRBJ2-5; D perhaps matches TRBD2 (6 bases). Trimming removed 6 bases at V and 2 bases at J, with 16 bases between. The CDR3 spans 15 residues. Germline V gene sequence: CDR1 MNHEY, CDR2 SMNVEV (reference sequence).